These 28 T cell receptor beta chains originate from one sample sequenced in a study of blood T cells in healthy people across ages. Through a sample-barcoded 5' primer and a J-beta primer mix, a second PCR was run for roughly 6 to 11 cycles. MiXCR, applied by TCRdb to the 5' RACE reads, yields one record per CDR3 protein. Among roughly 2 million distinct CDR3 sequences listed, about 50% were seen once. The specimen was blood. All receptors come from a woman aged 40-49 years in good health.

CDR3 DNA sequence: TGTGCCGGGTCCACGGGCATCTATAGCAATCAGCCCCAGCATTTT. It is translated as CAGSTGIYSNQPQHF. This chain joins TRBV6-1 and TRBJ1-5; unclear D gene. Trimming left V 11 bases short and J 0 bases short, with 17 bases between. The CDR3 length is 15 residues. Germline CDR1 is MNHNS and CDR2 is SASEGT.

J is TRBJ2-4 and V is TRBV20-1, with D perhaps TRBD1 or TRBD2 (5 bases each). V dropped 2 bases and J dropped 2 bases, with 22 bases sitting between them. Per germline, CDR1 DFQATT and CDR2 SNEGSKA (reference sequence). This CDR3 region has 18 residues. CDR3 nucleotide sequence: TGCAGTGCTAGACCGACCGGGACCGGTACTTTGTCCAAAAACATTCAGTACTTC. This gives the protein CSARPTGTGTLSKNIQYF.

The chain couples TRBV12-3 or TRBV12-4 to TRBJ2-3; tentative D call: TRBD1 (6 bases). V lost 6 bases and J 6 bases, leaving 19 bases between the germline ends. The CDR3 length is 15 residues. CDR3 coding DNA: TGTGCCAGCAGCCCAGGCGGAGTGAGGGGGGATACGCAGTATTTT. As protein: CASSPGGVRGDTQYF.

The rearrangement joins TRBV4-2 to TRBJ2-3; no reliable D call. V was shortened by 1 base and J by 0 bases, with 8 bases between the two germline ends. CDR3 length: 15 amino acids. Germline lookup yields CDR1 LGHNA and CDR2 YNFKEQ. The CDR3 loop is CASSQAPISTDTQYF. CDR3 coding DNA: TGTGCCAGCAGCCAAGCCCCCATAAGCACAGATACGCAGTATTTT.

The chain combines TRBV12-3 or TRBV12-4 with TRBJ1-2; the D gene is possibly TRBD1 (5 bases). This CDR3 is 15 amino acids long. Trimming cost V 1 base and J 6 bases, with 15 bases left between them. The CDR3 protein is CASSLGSVRVDGYTF. The CDR3 DNA reads as TGTGCCAGCAGTTTAGGTTCGGTCAGGGTGGATGGCTACACCTTC.

In this sample, this clonotype turned up a few times. This chain uses TRBV20-1 with TRBJ1-2; D may be TRBD1 (5 bases). V lost 0 bases and J 4 bases, leaving 12 bases between the germline ends. The CDR3 is 14 residues long. Per germline, CDR1 DFQATT and CDR2 SNEGSKA (reference sequence). The CDR3 is CSAREERGGYGYTF. The DNA of the CDR3 is TGCAGTGCTAGAGAGGAAAGGGGTGGCTATGGCTACACCTTC.

The chain employs TRBV2 and TRBJ2-5, with D unresolved. This CDR3 has 12 amino acids. Germline loops: CDR1 SNHLY, CDR2 FYNNEI. Trimming removed 6 bases at V and 0 bases at J, with 5 bases between. The DNA of the CDR3 is TGTGCCAGCAGGGACCACCAAGAGACCCAGTACTTC. Translation: CASRDHQETQYF.

The chain employs TRBV7-2 and TRBJ2-5; 11 bases line up with TRBD2. The V and J ends lost 10 bases and 5 bases, in that order; junction bases with no gene match: 12. This CDR3 has 15 amino acids. Looked up from germline, CDR1 is SGHTA and CDR2 is FQGNSA. The CDR3 nucleotides are TGTGCCATCTCTAATATACTAGCGGGGGTCGAGACCCAGTACTTC. This sequence encodes CAISNILAGVETQYF.

This clonotype was seen a handful of times. The chain is built from TRBV7-2 and TRBJ2-1; D is undetermined. V was clipped by 7 bases and J by 0 bases, with 13 bases between them. CDR1 SGHTA and CDR2 FQGNSA come from the germline V gene. This CDR3 is built from 15 residues. CDR3: CASTPSPSSYNEQFF. The CDR3, as DNA: TGTGCCAGCACCCCAAGCCCTAGCTCCTACAATGAGCAGTTCTTC.

Details on this clonotype: A read error may produce the germline difference seen at one junction end. The chain joins TRBV7-2 to TRBJ1-6; 10 bases are shared with TRBD1. Per germline, CDR1 SGHTA and CDR2 FQGNSA. The length of the CDR3 is 14 residues. The CDR3 DNA reads TGTGCCAGTAGCTTAGACGACAGGGGGCTGGCCCTCCACTTT. This codes for CASSLDDRGLALHF.

This clonotype was detected a few times. The chain carries TRBV29-1 and TRBJ1-2, with D hard to call. The germline V gene has CDR1 SQVTM and CDR2 ANQGSEA. Trimming left V 0 bases short and J 8 bases short, with 10 bases between. This CDR3 is 12 amino acids long. The CDR3 loop reads CSVEDGVGGYTF. DNA for the CDR3: TGCAGCGTTGAAGACGGGGTCGGGGGCTACACCTTC.

V gene TRBV29-1 combines with J gene TRBJ1-2; 10 bases are a match to TRBD1. Germline CDR1 SQVTM, CDR2 ANQGSEA. The ends lost 4 bases at V and 6 bases at J; junction bases unmatched: 2. The CDR3 has 12 amino acids. Here the CDR3 reads CSVGQGADGYTF. The CDR3 DNA sequence: TGCAGCGTTGGACAGGGGGCTGATGGCTACACCTTC.

V is TRBV20-1 and J is TRBJ2-7; D may be TRBD2 (5 bases). The end of the DNA fits TRBJ2-5 better, so the J call may be wrong. The CDR3 is 14 residues long. Germline V gives CDR1 DFQATT, CDR2 SNEGSKA (reference sequence). DNA for the CDR3: TGCAGTGCTAGAGATTACGCTAGCCGCGAGACCCAGTACTTC. It encodes CSARDYASRETQYF.

The chain employs TRBV2 and TRBJ1-1; D not certain. This CDR3 comprises 13 residues. V gave up 3 bases and J gave up 3 bases, with 8 bases separating them. Germline lookup yields CDR1 SNHLY and CDR2 FYNNEI. The CDR3 nucleotides are TGTGCCAGCAGTGACGGGCCTTACACTGAAGCTTTCTTT. Its protein is CASSDGPYTEAFF. The variable domain in full, completed from reference TRBV2 and TRBJ1-1, reads EPEVTQTPSHQVTQMGQEVILRCVPISNHLYFYWYRQILGQKVEFLVSFYNNEISEKSEIFDDQFSVERPDGSNFTLKIRSTKLEDSAMYFCASSDGPYTEAFFGQGTRLTVV.

This clonotype has just a few counts. The chain joins TRBV6-5 to TRBJ1-2; D possibly corresponds to TRBD1 (5 bases). Germline V CDR1 and CDR2: MNHEY, SVGAGI. V lost 2 bases to trimming and J lost 5 bases, with 9 bases between them. CDR3 size: 13 residues. This chain's CDR3 is CASSYGGEYGYTF. The DNA of the CDR3 is TGTGCCAGCAGTTACGGGGGAGAATATGGCTACACCTTC.

The chain joins TRBV20-1 to TRBJ1-1; no reliable D call. Germline CDR1 DFQATT, CDR2 SNEGSKA (reference sequence). Trimming stripped 6 bases from V and 2 bases from J, with 10 bases between. This CDR3 region has 12 residues. The CDR3 DNA sequence: TGCAGTGCCATCCCAGGTAACACTGAAGCTTTCTTT. Its translation is CSAIPGNTEAFF.

This clonotype was observed a few times. The chain couples TRBV6-2 or TRBV6-3 to TRBJ1-5; 7 bases agree with TRBD1. V lost 7 bases, J lost 4 bases, and 13 bases stayed unmatched. From germline, CDR1 is MNHEY and CDR2 SVGEGT. This CDR3 spans 16 amino acids. The CDR3 region has the DNA TGTGCCAGCACCGGGACAGTAAACCCTATTAATCAGCCCCAGCATTTT. Amino acids: CASTGTVNPINQPQHF.

V is TRBV27 and J is TRBJ1-6, with D hard to call. This CDR3 is built from 16 residues. The germline CDR1 and CDR2 sequences are MNHEY and SMNVEV (reference sequence). V lost 4 bases to trimming and J lost 8 bases, with 18 bases between them. The CDR3, as DNA: TGTGCCAGCAGTTCTCCCTCTTTTATAGGAGATTCACCCCTCCACTTT. Protein product: CASSSPSFIGDSPLHF.

This clonotype was recorded a few times. V gene TRBV28 combines with J gene TRBJ1-2; 9 bases map to TRBD1. Germline assignment: CDR1 MDHEN and CDR2 SYDVKM. The CDR3 length is 13 residues. Trimming removed 10 bases from V and 3 bases from J; junction bases left unmatched: 6. The CDR3 sequence is CATPGTGYYGYTF. CDR3 sequence (DNA): TGTGCCACTCCCGGGACAGGGTACTATGGCTACACCTTC.

The J gene is TRBJ2-5, the V gene TRBV5-1, with 8 bases that match TRBD1. Trimming took 7 bases from V and 3 from J; bases not matched to a gene: 11. This CDR3 is 15 amino acids long. Germline V gene data show CDR1 as SGHRS and CDR2 as YFSETQ. CDR3 DNA: TGCGCCAGCCGGAGGGCATCGACAGGGGAAGAGACCCAGTACTTC. Amino acids: CASRRASTGEETQYF.

This clonotype has only a few counts. The rearrangement uses TRBV7-2 and TRBJ2-1, with D hard to call. This CDR3 is 12 amino acids long. CDR1 and CDR2 (germline): SGHTA, FQGNSA. V gave up 0 bases and J gave up 9 bases, with 6 bases separating them. CDR3 coding DNA: TGTGCCAGCAGCTTAGCATTAGGTGAGCAGTTCTTC. Protein product: CASSLALGEQFF. The full variable domain, rest sourced from reference TRBV7-2 and TRBJ2-1, is GAGVSQSPSNKVTEKGKDVELRCDPISGHTALYWYRQSLGQGLEFLIYFQGNSAPDKSGLPSDRFSAERTGGSVSTLTIQRTQQEDSAVYLCASSLALGEQFFGPGTRLTVL.

This clonotype was found a few times. V gene TRBV7-9 combines with J gene TRBJ1-1; 7 bases fit TRBD1. V was pared by 5 bases and J by 1 base, with 4 bases of the junction left unmatched. Germline V gene data show CDR1 as SEHNR and CDR2 as FQNEAQ (reference sequence). The length of the CDR3 is 14 residues. CDR3 sequence: CASSPQGPNTEAFF. CDR3 bases: TGTGCCAGCAGCCCACAGGGGCCGAACACTGAAGCTTTCTTT.

This clonotype was found a few times. This chain links TRBV12-3 or TRBV12-4 with TRBJ2-3; D may match TRBD1 or TRBD2 (6 bases each). V was cut by 5 bases and J by 4 bases, with 16 bases left in between. CDR3 length: 15 amino acids. CDR3 amino acids: CASSPEGGVPDTQYF. CDR3 DNA sequence: TGTGCCAGCAGTCCAGAGGGGGGAGTCCCAGATACGCAGTATTTT.

The rearrangement uses TRBV7-9 and TRBJ2-1, with TRBD2 matching over 8 bases. With 1 base clipped from V and 4 bases from J, the junction kept 9 bases outside the gene matches. Germline loops: CDR1 SEHNR, CDR2 FQNEAQ (reference sequence). The CDR3 spans 17 residues. CDR3 sequence reads: CASSLGSVPGGYNEQFF. DNA for the CDR3: TGTGCCAGCAGCTTAGGTTCCGTTCCGGGGGGGTACAATGAGCAGTTCTTC.

J is TRBJ1-6 and V is TRBV28; 8 bases map to TRBD1. Trimming took 4 bases from V and 8 from J; bases not matched to a gene: 7. The CDR3 is made up of 15 amino acids. Per the germline V gene, CDR1 is MDHEN and CDR2 is SYDVKM. The CDR3 nucleotides are TGTGCCAGCAGTTCAACCGGGACAGGCGATTCACCCCTCCACTTT. Its translation is CASSSTGTGDSPLHF.

This clonotype was seen a handful of times. This chain links TRBV7-2 with TRBJ2-7; D not certain. Germline V lookup: CDR1 SGHTA, CDR2 FQGNSA. The ends were cut back, 1 base at V and 2 bases at J, with 9 bases in the middle. The CDR3 length is 14 residues. CDR3 protein: CASSLEVVTYEQYF. Written as DNA, the CDR3 is TGTGCCAGCAGCTTAGAGGTCGTTACCTACGAGCAGTACTTC.

This clonotype was recorded a few times. This chain uses TRBV6-6 with TRBJ2-3; no definite D call. The germline V gene encodes CDR1 MNHNY and CDR2 SVGAGI (reference sequence). The CDR3 is 13 amino acids. V lost 10 bases, J lost 2 bases, and 13 bases lay in between. CDR3 amino acids: CATLGSNTDTQYF. CDR3 nucleotide sequence: TGTGCCACCCTGGGCAGCAACACAGATACGCAGTATTTT.

J is TRBJ2-1 and V is TRBV7-2; 10 bases agree with TRBD2. The J segment lost 10 bases and the V segment lost 5 bases, leaving 17 bases of the junction unmatched. Germline CDR1 is SGHTA and CDR2 is FQGNSA. There are 17 residues in the CDR3. The CDR3 DNA reads as TGTGCCAGCAGCCCTTGGACTAGCGGTTTCGCGGCGGGAGAGCAGTTCTTC. Protein: CASSPWTSGFAAGEQFF.